The present entry profiles one TCR beta chain with its context. The antigen is undetermined. CDR1 SGHTA and CDR2 FQGNSA come from the germline V gene. V lost 5 bases to trimming and J lost 3 bases, with 16 bases between them. This CDR3 contains 15 residues. The second PCR ran roughly 6 to 11 cycles with a sample-barcoded 5' primer and J-beta primers. Each cDNA molecule carried a tag from a template-switch adaptor that contained 12 random nucleotides. In TCRdb, the 5' RACE reads were re-called with MiXCR into one record per CDR3 protein. The sample records over 1.5 million distinct CDR3 sequences, about 49% being singletons. This entry is derived from a study of blood T cells in healthy people across ages. Findings of the study overall: The donors' CMV status was not determined, possibly confounding changes in expanded clonotypes.

The rearrangement uses TRBV7-2 and TRBJ1-1; tentatively, D is TRBD1 (5 bases). The TCR originated in a woman in her 40s in good health. Sequencing input: blood. The CDR3 region is CASSPTQGRDTEAFF. In DNA form, the CDR3 reads TGTGCCAGCAGCCCGACACAAGGCAGGGACACTGAAGCTTTCTTT.